This T cell receptor beta chain was captured in a study of shared T cell receptors in the human thymus. Germline V gene sequence: CDR1 MNHEY, CDR2 SVGAGI. The CDR3 contains 14 residues. Germline trimming cut 2 bases from V and 6 bases from J; bases unmatched to any gene: 6. Here immunoSEQ multiplex PCR was the method, and the copy in TCRdb shows in-frame clones only, minus some. The sample shows roughly 710,000 clones, approximately 83% of them seen only once. This clone appeared once. This sample includes further DNA sequences coding for the same CDR3. These data also featured in a second study, about human thymus T cells. In that study: Healthy Finnish infants having corrective surgery for congenital heart defects served as donors. The thymus was resected at corrective cardiac surgery. Related reports documented highly overlapping thymic repertoires among unrelated individuals.

This TCR came from a girl less than two years old with a congenital heart defect. The sequenced material came from thymocytes. The rearrangement joins TRBV6-5 to TRBJ1-2; 7 positions match TRBD1. The CDR3 loop reads CASSYIDREDGYTF. In nucleotides, the CDR3 is TGTGCCAGCAGTTACATCGACAGGGAGGATGGCTACACCTTC.